This T cell receptor beta chain is from a study of T cell responses to AZD1222 COVID-19 vaccine. Germline CDR1 GTSNPN, CDR2 SVGIG (reference sequence). The germline V and J ends were trimmed by 7 bases and 1 base, with 17 bases remaining between them. The CDR3 contains 14 residues. Measured with immunoSEQ multiplex PCR; TCRdb has only the in-frame clones, and not every one. Counted here are roughly 75,000 clones, 87% occurring once; the ten biggest clones make up less than 20%. The source material was peripheral blood, sampled 28 days after the second AZD1222 dose. This TCR was recovered from an adult who received the AZD1222 COVID-19 vaccine. The J gene is TRBJ2-7, the V gene TRBV30, with a possible D match to TRBD2 (5 bases). CDR3 DNA: TGTGCCTACTCATCCGGGATCGTTTCCTACGAGCAGTACTTC. The encoded protein is CAYSSGIVSYEQYF.